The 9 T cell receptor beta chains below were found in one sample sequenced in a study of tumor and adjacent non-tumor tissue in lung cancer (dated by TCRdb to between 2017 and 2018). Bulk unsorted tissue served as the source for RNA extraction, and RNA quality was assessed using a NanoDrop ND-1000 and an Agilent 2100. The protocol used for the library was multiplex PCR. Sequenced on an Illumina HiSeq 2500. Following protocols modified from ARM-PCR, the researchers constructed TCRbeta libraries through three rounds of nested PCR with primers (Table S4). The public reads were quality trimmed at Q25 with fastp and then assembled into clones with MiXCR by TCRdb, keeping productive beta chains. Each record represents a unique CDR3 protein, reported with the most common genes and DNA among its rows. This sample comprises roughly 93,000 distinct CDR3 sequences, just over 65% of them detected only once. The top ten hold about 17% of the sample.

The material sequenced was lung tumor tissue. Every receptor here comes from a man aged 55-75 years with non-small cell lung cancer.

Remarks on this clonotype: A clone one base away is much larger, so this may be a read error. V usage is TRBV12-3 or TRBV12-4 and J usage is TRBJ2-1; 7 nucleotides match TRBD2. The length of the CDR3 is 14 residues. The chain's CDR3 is CVSTPPGTKNEQFF. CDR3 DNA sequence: TGTGTCAGCACCCCGCCGGGGACTAAGAATGAGCAGTTCTTC.

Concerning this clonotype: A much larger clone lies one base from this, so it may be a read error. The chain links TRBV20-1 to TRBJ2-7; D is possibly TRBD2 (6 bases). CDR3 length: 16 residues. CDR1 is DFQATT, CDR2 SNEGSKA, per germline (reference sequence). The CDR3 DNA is TGCAGTACTAGAGATGGGGGGACCCATCCTACGGGAGAGCAGTACTTC. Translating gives CSTRDGGTHPTGEQYF.

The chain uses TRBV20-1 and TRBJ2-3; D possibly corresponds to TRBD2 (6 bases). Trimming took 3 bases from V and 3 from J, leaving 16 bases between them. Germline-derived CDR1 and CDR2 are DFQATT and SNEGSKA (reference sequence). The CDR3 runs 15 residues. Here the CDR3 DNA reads TGCAGTGCTAGCCCGACTAGAGGGAGAACAGATACGCAGTATTTT. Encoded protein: CSASPTRGRTDTQYF.

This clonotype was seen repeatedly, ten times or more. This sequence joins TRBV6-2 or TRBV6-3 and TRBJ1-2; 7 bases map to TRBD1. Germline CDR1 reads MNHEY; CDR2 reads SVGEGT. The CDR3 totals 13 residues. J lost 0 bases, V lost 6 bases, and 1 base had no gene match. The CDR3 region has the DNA TGTGCCAGCAGGGGGACAGCTAACTATGGCTACACCTTC. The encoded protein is CASRGTANYGYTF.

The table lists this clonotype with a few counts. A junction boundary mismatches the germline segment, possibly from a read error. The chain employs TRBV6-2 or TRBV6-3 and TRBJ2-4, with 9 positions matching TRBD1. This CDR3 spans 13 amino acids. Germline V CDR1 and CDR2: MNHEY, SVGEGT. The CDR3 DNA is TGTGCCGGCAATATACAGGGGGCAAACATTGAGTACTTC. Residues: CAGNIQGANIEYF.

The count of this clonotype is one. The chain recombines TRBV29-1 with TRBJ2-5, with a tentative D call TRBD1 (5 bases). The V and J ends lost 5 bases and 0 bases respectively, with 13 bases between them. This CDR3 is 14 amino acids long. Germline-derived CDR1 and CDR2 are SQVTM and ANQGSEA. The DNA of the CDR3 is TGCAGCGTTCTTGGTCAGGGCAACCAAGAGACCCAGTACTTC. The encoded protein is CSVLGQGNQETQYF. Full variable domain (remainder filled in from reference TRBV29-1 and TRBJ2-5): SAVISQKPSRDICQRGTSLTIQCQVDSQVTMMFWYRQQPGQSLTLIATANQGSEATYESGFVIDKFPISRPNLTFSTLTVSNMSPEDSSIYLCSVLGQGNQETQYFGPGTRLLVL.

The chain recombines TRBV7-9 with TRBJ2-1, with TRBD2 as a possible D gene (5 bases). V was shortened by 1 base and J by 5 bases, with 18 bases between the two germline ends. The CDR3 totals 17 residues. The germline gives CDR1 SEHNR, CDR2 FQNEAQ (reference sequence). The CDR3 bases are TGTGCCAGCAGCTTAGGAGGTCTGGAGTGGGGAGACAATGAGCAGTTCTTC. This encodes CASSLGGLEWGDNEQFF.

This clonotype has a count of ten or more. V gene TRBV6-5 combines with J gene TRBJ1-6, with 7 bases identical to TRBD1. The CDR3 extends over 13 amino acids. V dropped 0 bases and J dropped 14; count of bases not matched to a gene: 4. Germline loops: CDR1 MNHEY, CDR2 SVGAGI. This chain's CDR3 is CASSYSDRVALHF. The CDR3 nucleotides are TGTGCCAGCAGTTACTCCGACAGGGTCGCCCTCCACTTT.

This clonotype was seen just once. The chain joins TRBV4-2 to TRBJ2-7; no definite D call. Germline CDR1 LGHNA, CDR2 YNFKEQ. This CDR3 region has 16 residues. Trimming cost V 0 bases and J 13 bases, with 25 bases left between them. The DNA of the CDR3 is TGTGCCAGCAGCCAAGATGGCTCTTCCAGCTCCTACGATCACTACTTC. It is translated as CASSQDGSSSSYDHYF.